The 22 T cell receptor beta chains below come from one sample, sequenced in a study of blood T cells in healthy people across ages. Combining a sample-barcoded 5' primer with a J-beta primer mix, a second PCR ran for about 7 to 11 cycles. MiXCR, run by TCRdb on the 5' RACE reads, gives a single entry per CDR3 protein. Of around 990,000 distinct CDR3 sequences listed, 30% to 40% are singletons. Sequences were obtained from blood. These receptors were collected from a man in his late teens or twenties in good health.

V is TRBV7-3 and J is TRBJ2-3; D possibly uses TRBD1 or TRBD2 (5 bases each). The CDR3 contains 13 residues. CDR1 and CDR2 (germline): SGHTA, FQGTGA. Trimming took off 8 bases at V and 4 bases at J, with 13 bases between the two ends. DNA for the CDR3: TGTGCCAGCGGAAGGTGGGGGTCAGATACGCAGTATTTT. Translation: CASGRWGSDTQYF.

CDR3 loop: CASSPTGTIRETQYF. DNA for the CDR3: TGTGCCAGCAGTCCTACCGGGACTATTAGAGAGACCCAGTACTTC. V is TRBV12-3 or TRBV12-4 and J is TRBJ2-5, with 7 bases fitting TRBD2. With 5 bases clipped from V and 4 bases from J, the junction kept 10 bases outside the gene matches. This CDR3 has 15 residues.

This chain uses TRBV14 with TRBJ2-2, with D possibly matching TRBD2 (6 bases). From germline, CDR1 is SGHDN and CDR2 FVKESK. V was shortened by 4 bases and J by 4 bases, with 13 bases between the two germline ends. The CDR3 has 15 amino acids. In nucleotides, the CDR3 is TGTGCCAGCAGCCGCCTCAGAGCGGGCACCGGGGAGCTGTTTTTT. Encoded protein: CASSRLRAGTGELFF.

This chain uses TRBV27 with TRBJ1-6; 12 nucleotides agree with TRBD1. Losses at the gene ends were 6 bases for V and 6 bases for J; bases not matched to a gene: 9. This CDR3 comprises 17 residues. The germline CDR1 and CDR2 sequences are MNHEY and SMNVEV (reference sequence). CDR3 nucleotide sequence: TGTGCCAGCAGCCGGGACAGGGGGCCCAATGGTAATTCACCCCTCCACTTT. It translates to CASSRDRGPNGNSPLHF.

The genes are TRBV9 and TRBJ1-1, with no clear D. The CDR3 covers 13 residues. V lost 4 bases and J lost 4, with 11 bases in between. Per germline, CDR1 SGDLS and CDR2 YYNGEE. CDR3 nucleotides: TGTGCCAGCAGCCCCCAGATGGGCACTGAAGCTTTCTTT. This encodes CASSPQMGTEAFF.

A few counts support this clonotype. The genes are TRBV19 and TRBJ1-2, with a tentative D call TRBD1 (6 bases). With 6 bases removed from V and 4 bases from J, the gap between germline ends came to 15 bases. In germline, CDR1 is LNHDA, CDR2 SQIVND (reference sequence). The CDR3 runs to 14 residues. This CDR3 reads CASRRQVPGYGYTF. CDR3 coding DNA: TGTGCCAGTAGAAGACAGGTTCCTGGCTATGGCTACACCTTC.

This clonotype appeared once. The junction and the germline gene differ at one end; a read error may be behind it. This rearrangement joins TRBV9 to TRBJ1-6; 8 nucleotides match TRBD1. This CDR3 has 15 amino acids. In germline, CDR1 is SGDLS, CDR2 YYNGEE. The CDR3 protein is CASSAQGDRNSPPHF. The CDR3 DNA follows: TGTGCCAGCAGCGCCCAAGGGGACAGGAATTCACCCCCCCACTTT.

In its sample, this clonotype was seen a few times. The genes are TRBV20-1 and TRBJ1-6; TRBD1 might be the D (5 bases). In germline, CDR1 is DFQATT, CDR2 SNEGSKA (reference sequence). This CDR3 has 17 residues. V lost 5 bases and J lost 4, with 21 bases in between. The CDR3 DNA sequence: TGCAGTGCTTTCCGCAAGGGGCCGCCTCATTATAATTCACCCCTCCACTTT. Translated, it gives CSAFRKGPPHYNSPLHF.

This clonotype was observed a handful of times. The rearrangement joins TRBV12-5 to TRBJ2-1; unclear D gene. Looked up from germline, CDR1 is LGHNT and CDR2 is FRNRAP. V was clipped by 1 base and J by 3 bases, with 4 bases between them. The CDR3 extends over 13 amino acids. Here the CDR3 reads CASGLGNYNEQFF. CDR3 nucleotides: TGTGCTAGTGGTTTGGGAAACTACAATGAGCAGTTCTTC.

This clonotype was counted only a few times. The genes are TRBV27 and TRBJ1-1; D not certain. The CDR3 consists of 16 residues. Germline assignment: CDR1 MNHEY and CDR2 SMNVEV (reference sequence). The germline V and J ends were trimmed by 4 bases and 1 base, with 16 bases remaining between them. CDR3: CASSSPGVGRNTEAFF. CDR3 coding DNA: TGTGCCAGCAGTTCGCCCGGGGTAGGTCGGAACACTGAAGCTTTCTTT.

In regard to this clonotype: A read error may account for a junction end that differs from germline. The chain carries TRBV7-2 and TRBJ1-1; D is unclear. The CDR3 has 13 residues. The germline V gene has CDR1 SGHTA and CDR2 FQGNSA. The CDR3 here is CASSGYRNTEAFF. In DNA, the CDR3 is TGTGCTAGCAGCGGCTACAGGAACACTGAAGCTTTCTTT.

Concerning this clonotype itself: A junction end diverges from the germline sequence, so it may reflect a read error. V is TRBV6-2 or TRBV6-3 and J is TRBJ2-5; no clear D. The assigned J gene may be wrong: the sequence end matches TRBJ2-7 better. Germline V gives CDR1 MNHEY, CDR2 SVGEGT. This CDR3 region has 12 residues. DNA for the CDR3: TGTGCCAGCGGTTACGCGATTTACGAGCAGTACTTC. This translates into CASGYAIYEQYF.

There are a few counts of this clonotype. The chain combines TRBV6-5 with TRBJ1-2, with 10 bases matching TRBD1. Unmatched junction bases numbered 8, after V lost 4 bases and J lost 6 bases. The CDR3 consists of 15 residues. The germline V gene encodes CDR1 MNHEY and CDR2 SVGAGI. The CDR3 reads CASSLNRDRGDGYTF. In DNA form, the CDR3 reads TGTGCCAGCAGTTTGAACCGGGACAGGGGAGATGGCTACACCTTC.

V and J are TRBV6-2 or TRBV6-3 and TRBJ2-1; possible D gene TRBD1, 5 bases. Germline V CDR1 and CDR2: MNHEY, SVGEGT. The CDR3 consists of 17 residues. Trimming left V 1 base short and J 0 bases short, with 13 bases between. The CDR3 spells CASSYFPDTGSYNEQFF. CDR3 in DNA: TGTGCCAGCAGTTACTTCCCGGACACTGGCTCCTACAATGAGCAGTTCTTC.

This clonotype was counted only a few times. The chain recombines TRBV12-3 or TRBV12-4 with TRBJ2-7; D not resolved. This CDR3 has 13 residues. Deletions cut 2 bases from V and 5 bases from J, with 10 bases between. The CDR3 region is CASSLTRSDEQYF. CDR3 DNA: TGTGCCAGCAGTTTAACTCGGAGTGACGAGCAGTACTTC.

The chain links TRBV4-3 to TRBJ2-5, with 14 bases lining up with TRBD2. CDR1 is LGHNA and CDR2 is YSLEER in the germline V gene. The CDR3 extends over 15 amino acids. Trimming took 5 bases from V and 11 from J; bases not matched to a gene: 10. The CDR3 DNA is TGCGCCAGCAGCTCCTCCGGGACTAGCGGGGGTGAGCAGTACTTC. This codes for CASSSSGTSGGEQYF.

This clonotype occurred a few times. V usage is TRBV5-6 and J usage is TRBJ1-6; the D gene is possibly TRBD1 (6 bases). This CDR3 has 15 amino acids. Trimming left V 4 bases short and J 7 bases short, with 15 bases between. Germline V lookup: CDR1 SGHDT, CDR2 YYEEEE. CDR3 residues: CASSLPGQENSPLHF. The CDR3 DNA sequence: TGTGCCAGCAGCCTACCGGGACAAGAGAATTCACCCCTCCACTTT.

This clonotype came up many times. The chain joins TRBV20-1 to TRBJ2-1, with TRBD2 identical over 9 bases. CDR1 DFQATT and CDR2 SNEGSKA come from the germline V gene (reference sequence). The CDR3 has 12 amino acids. Here the CDR3 reads CTIAGEYNEQFF. Written as DNA, the CDR3 is TGCACCATAGCGGGGGAATACAATGAGCAGTTCTTC.

The J gene is TRBJ2-3, the V gene TRBV20-1; D unresolved. The CDR3 has 13 residues. V dropped 0 bases and J dropped 1 base, with 5 bases sitting between them. Per the germline V gene, CDR1 is DFQATT and CDR2 is SNEGSKA (reference sequence). The CDR3 is CSARDQGTDTQYF. As DNA, the CDR3 is TGCAGTGCTAGAGATCAGGGCACAGATACGCAGTATTTT.

This clonotype has a handful of counts. The chain links TRBV3-1 to TRBJ2-7; D remains ambiguous. V was pared by 1 base and J by 4 bases, with 20 bases between. The CDR3 totals 17 residues. Germline-derived CDR1 and CDR2 are LGHDT and YNNKEL (reference sequence). The CDR3 DNA is TGTGCCAGCAGCCAAGTCGGCGAAACCGTACGACCATACGAGCAGTACTTC. Protein: CASSQVGETVRPYEQYF.

This clonotype showed up just a few times. V is TRBV29-1 and J is TRBJ2-1; TRBD2 is a possible D gene (5 bases). The CDR3 contains 13 residues. The V gene lost 3 bases and the J gene lost 9 bases, with 15 bases spanning the gap. Germline CDR1 and CDR2: SQVTM and ANQGSEA. The CDR3 nucleotides read TGCAGCGTTGAGACTCATGGTCGGGGTGAGCAGTTCTTC. Translating it yields CSVETHGRGEQFF.

Regarding this clonotype: A much larger clone sits a single nucleotide away, making a read error possible. The rearrangement uses TRBV2 and TRBJ1-2; 8 bases are shared with TRBD1. The CDR3 spans 15 residues. Looked up from germline, CDR1 is SNHLY and CDR2 is FYNNEI. The CDR3 loop is CAGSPDRGRNYGYTF. The CDR3 region has the DNA TGTGCCGGCAGTCCCGACAGGGGCCGTAACTATGGCTACACCTTC.